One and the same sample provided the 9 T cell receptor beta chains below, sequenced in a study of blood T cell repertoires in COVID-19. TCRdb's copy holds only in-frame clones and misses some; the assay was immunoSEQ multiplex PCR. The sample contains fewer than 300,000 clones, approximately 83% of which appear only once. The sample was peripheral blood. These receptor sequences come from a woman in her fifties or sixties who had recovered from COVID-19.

This CDR3 is CASSPQGYEQYF. DNA of the CDR3: TGTGCCAGCAGCCCCCAGGGTTACGAGCAGTACTTC. The chain uses TRBV4-2 and TRBJ2-7; possible D gene TRBD1, 5 bases. This CDR3 is built from 12 residues. V was shortened by 4 bases and J by 4 bases, with 8 bases between the two germline ends. The germline V gene has CDR1 LGHNA and CDR2 YNFKEQ.

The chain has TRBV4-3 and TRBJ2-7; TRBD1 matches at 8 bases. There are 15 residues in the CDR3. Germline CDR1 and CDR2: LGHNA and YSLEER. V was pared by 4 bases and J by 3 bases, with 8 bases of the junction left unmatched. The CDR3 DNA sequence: TGCGCCAGCAGCCCCACCCAGGGGGCAAACTACGAGCAGTACTTC. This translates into CASSPTQGANYEQYF.

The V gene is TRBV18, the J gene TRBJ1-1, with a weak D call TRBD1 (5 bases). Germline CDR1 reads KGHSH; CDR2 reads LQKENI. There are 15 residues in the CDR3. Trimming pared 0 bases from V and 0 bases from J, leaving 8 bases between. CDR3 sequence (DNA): TGTGCCAGCTCACCACCGACGGGGGTGAACACTGAAGCTTTCTTT. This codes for CASSPPTGVNTEAFF. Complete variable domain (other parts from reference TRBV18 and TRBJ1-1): NAGVMQNPRHLVRRRGQEARLRCSPMKGHSHVYWYRQLPEEGLKFMVYLQKENIIDESGMPKERFSAEFPKEGPSILRIQQVVRGDSAAYFCASSPPTGVNTEAFFGQGTRLTVV.

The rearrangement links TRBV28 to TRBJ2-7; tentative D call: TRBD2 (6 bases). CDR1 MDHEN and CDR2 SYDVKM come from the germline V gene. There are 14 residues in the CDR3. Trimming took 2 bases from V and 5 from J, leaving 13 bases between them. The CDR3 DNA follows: TGTGCCAGCAGTTTAGATCGGGGGTGGGACGAGCAGTACTTC. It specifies CASSLDRGWDEQYF.

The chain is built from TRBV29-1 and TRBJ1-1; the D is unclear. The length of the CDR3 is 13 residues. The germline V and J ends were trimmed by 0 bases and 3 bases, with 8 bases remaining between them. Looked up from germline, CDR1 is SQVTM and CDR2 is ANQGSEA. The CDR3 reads CSVEERRDTEAFF. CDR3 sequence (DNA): TGCAGCGTTGAAGAGCGGAGGGACACTGAAGCTTTCTTT.

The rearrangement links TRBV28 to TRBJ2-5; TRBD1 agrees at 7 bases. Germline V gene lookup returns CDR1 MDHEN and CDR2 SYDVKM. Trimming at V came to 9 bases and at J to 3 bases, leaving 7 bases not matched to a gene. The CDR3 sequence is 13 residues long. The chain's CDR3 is CASQDRDKETQYF. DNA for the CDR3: TGTGCCAGTCAAGACAGGGATAAAGAGACCCAGTACTTC.

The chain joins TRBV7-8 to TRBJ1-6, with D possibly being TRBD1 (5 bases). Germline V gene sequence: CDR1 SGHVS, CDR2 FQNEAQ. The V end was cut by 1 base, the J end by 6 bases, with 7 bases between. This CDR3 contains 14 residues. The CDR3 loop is CASSLDRSNSPLHF. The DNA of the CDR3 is TGTGCCAGCAGCTTAGACAGGAGTAATTCACCCCTCCACTTT.

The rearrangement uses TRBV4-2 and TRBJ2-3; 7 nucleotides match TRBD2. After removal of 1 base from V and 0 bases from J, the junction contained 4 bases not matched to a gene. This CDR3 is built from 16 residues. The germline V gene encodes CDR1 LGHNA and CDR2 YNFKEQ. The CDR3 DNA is TGTGCCAGCAGCCAAGGTAATAGCGGGAGCACAGATACGCAGTATTTT. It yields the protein CASSQGNSGSTDTQYF.

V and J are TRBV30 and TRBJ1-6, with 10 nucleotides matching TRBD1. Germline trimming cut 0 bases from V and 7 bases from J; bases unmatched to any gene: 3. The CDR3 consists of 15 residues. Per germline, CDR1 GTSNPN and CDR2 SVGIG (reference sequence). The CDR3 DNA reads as TGTGCCTGGAGTGTACGGGGACAGGGGAATTCACCCCTCCACTTT. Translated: CAWSVRGQGNSPLHF.